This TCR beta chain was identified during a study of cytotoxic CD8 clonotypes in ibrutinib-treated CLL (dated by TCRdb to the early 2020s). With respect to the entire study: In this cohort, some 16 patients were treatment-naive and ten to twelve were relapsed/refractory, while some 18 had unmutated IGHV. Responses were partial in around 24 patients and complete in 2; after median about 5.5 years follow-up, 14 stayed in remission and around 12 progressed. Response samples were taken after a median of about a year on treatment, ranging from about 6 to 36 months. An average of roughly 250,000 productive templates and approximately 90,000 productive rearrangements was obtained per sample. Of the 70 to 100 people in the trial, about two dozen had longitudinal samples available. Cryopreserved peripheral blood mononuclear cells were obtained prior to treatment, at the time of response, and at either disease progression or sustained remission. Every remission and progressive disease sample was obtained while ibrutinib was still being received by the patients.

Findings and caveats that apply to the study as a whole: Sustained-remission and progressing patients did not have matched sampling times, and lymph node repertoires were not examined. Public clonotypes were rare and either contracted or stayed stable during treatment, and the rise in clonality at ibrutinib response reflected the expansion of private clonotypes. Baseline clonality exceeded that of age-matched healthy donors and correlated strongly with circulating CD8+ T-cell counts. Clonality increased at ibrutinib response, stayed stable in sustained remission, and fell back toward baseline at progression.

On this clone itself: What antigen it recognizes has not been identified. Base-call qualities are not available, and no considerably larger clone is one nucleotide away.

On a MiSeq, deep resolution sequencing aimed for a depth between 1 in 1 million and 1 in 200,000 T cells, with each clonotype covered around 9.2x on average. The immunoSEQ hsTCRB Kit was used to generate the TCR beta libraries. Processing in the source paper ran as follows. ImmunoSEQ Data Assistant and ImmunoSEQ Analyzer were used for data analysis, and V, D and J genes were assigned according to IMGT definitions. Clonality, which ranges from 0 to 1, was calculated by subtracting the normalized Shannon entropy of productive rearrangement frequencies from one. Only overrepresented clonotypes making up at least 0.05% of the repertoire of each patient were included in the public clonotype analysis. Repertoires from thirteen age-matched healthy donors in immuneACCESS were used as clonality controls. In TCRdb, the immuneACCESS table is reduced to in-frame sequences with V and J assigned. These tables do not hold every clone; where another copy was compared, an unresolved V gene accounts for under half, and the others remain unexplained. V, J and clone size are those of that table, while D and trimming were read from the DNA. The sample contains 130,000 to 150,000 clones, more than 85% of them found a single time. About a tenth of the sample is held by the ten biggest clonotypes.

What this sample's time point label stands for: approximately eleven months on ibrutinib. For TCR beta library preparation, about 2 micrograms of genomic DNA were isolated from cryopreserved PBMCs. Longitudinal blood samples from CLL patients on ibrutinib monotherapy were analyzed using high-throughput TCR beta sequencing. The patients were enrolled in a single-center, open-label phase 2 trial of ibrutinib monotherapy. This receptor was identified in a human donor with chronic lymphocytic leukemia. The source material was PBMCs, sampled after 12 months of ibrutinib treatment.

The sequence in DNA is TGTGCCAGCTCACCGGGAGGGAGTGGCACAGATACGCAGTATTTT. Translated, it reads CASSPGGSGTDTQYF. The V and J genes are TRBV18 and TRBJ2-3; 7 bases in between match TRBD2. The junction shows trimming of 3 bases on V and 1 base on J, and the gene matches do not reach 4 bases of it. Measured from the cysteine to the phenylalanine, the CDR3 is 15 residues long. Only the CDR3 region is kept as DNA, spanning 45 bases read in frame from base 1. For CDR1 and CDR2, the germline V gene lists KGHSH and LQKENI. With the portions outside the CDR3 filled from the reference TRBV18 and TRBJ2-3 genes, the complete variable region becomes NAGVMQNPRHLVRRRGQEARLRCSPMKGHSHVYWYRQLPEEGLKFMVYLQKENIIDESGMPKERFSAEFPKEGPSILRIQQVVRGDSAAYFCASSPGGSGTDTQYFGPGTRLTVL.